This T cell receptor beta chain was recorded in a study of CD8+CD57+ T cells in acquired aplastic anemia (dated by TCRdb to the late 2010s). For the study in its entirety: On average, sorted CD4+ and CD8+ cells yielded around 3.4 ug of extracted DNA, with a range of roughly 0.18 to 30 ug. CD8+CD57+ expansion was defined as a frequency above the mean frequency observed in healthy subjects.

Flow cytometry had shown CD8+CD57+ cell expansion in the patients selected for sequencing. All patients had severe acquired aplastic anemia diagnosed by International Study of Aplastic Anemia and Agranulocytosis and Camitta criteria. No patient had received any therapy when blood was sampled. In this study, sorted CD4+ and CD8+ T cells from the blood of healthy subjects and of severe aplastic anemia patients had their TCR repertoires deep-sequenced. In the USA, patient enrollment took place under clinicaltrials.gov protocols 00001620, 01623167, 00001397, 00071045, 00081523 and 00961064. Ficoll-Paque density gradient centrifugation was used to isolate peripheral blood mononuclear cells. Before DNA was extracted, CD4+ and CD8+ T cells were sorted using either FACS or magnetic beads. Overall results and qualifications from the work: CD8+ Simpson's diversity did not differ significantly between patients and healthy controls (P=0.060). Although around 30 CD8+ CDR3 sequences were shared by patients and controls, these sequences appeared highly expressed in patients and within the immunodominant clones of patients.

The CDR3, cysteine through phenylalanine, is 13 amino acids long. The entry retains the CDR3 DNA only, 39 bases that are in frame from base 1. Trimming takes 7 bases from V and 7 bases from J, and the germline ends sit 14 bases apart. Genomic DNA was used as template for profiling of TCR beta VDJ combinations and CDR3 sequences. An Illumina HiSeq 2000 was the platform used for TCR repertoire sequencing. The study's processing was this. TRBV/TRBJ rearrangement plots, CDR3 size and DJ length profiles, and Simpson's diversity index were used to evaluate the repertoires. The most abundant DNA sequence in the deep sequencing data was defined as the immunodominant clone. CDR3 amino acid sequences were checked for sharing between subjects and were compared against published repertoires and the VDJdb database. TCRdb's own reprocessing of the public reads used fastp at Q25 and MiXCR and kept productive beta chains. Rows are unified per CDR3 protein, each entry keeping the most common DNA and genes. The V and J calls and clone size come from TCRdb's table, not from the authors' own analysis. This sample comprises about 290,000 distinct CDR3 sequences, 56% of them detected only once. The ten largest clones represent 1.3% of the sample.

In its sample, this clonotype was seen many times. The target of this receptor is not known. No base quality values were provided; no much bigger clone lies one nucleotide off. The TCR comes from a human donor with aplastic anemia. The chain uses TRBV12-3 or TRBV12-4 and TRBJ2-4; the D element might be TRBD1 or TRBD2, as each aligns at 5 bases. Sequencing used sorted CD4+, CD8+, or CD8+CD57+ T cells (not recorded which) from PBMCs. CDR3 protein: CASIQGRSNIQYF. The sequenced DNA is TGTGCCAGCATCCAGGGACGGTCGAACATTCAGTACTTC.